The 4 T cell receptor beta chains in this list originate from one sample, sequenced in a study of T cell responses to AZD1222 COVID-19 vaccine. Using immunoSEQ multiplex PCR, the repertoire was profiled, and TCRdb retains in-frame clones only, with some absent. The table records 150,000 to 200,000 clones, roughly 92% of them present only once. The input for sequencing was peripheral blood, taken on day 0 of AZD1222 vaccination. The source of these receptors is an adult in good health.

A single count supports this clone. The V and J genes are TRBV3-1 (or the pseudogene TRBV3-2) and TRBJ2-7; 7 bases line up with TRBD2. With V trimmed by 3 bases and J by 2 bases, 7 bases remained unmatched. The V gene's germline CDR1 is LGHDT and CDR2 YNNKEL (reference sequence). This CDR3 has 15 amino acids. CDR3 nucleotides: TGTGCCAGCAGCCATATGACGACTAGCACCTACGAGCAGTACTTC. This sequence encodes CASSHMTTSTYEQYF.

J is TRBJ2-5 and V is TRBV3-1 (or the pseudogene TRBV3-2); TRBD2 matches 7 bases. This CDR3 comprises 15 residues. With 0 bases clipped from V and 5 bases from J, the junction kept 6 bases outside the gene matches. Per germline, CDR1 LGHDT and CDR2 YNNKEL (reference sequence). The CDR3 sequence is CASSQDPQRGETQYF. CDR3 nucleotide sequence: TGTGCCAGCAGCCAAGATCCACAGCGGGGCGAGACCCAGTACTTC.

CDR3 DNA sequence: TGTGCCAGCAGCAGAAGACAGGGTCCCTCCTCTGGAAACACCATATATTTT. This sequence encodes CASSRRQGPSSGNTIYF. The chain is built from TRBV7-6 and TRBJ1-3, with 7 bases aligning to TRBD1. This CDR3 comprises 17 residues. The J segment lost 0 bases and the V segment lost 5 bases, leaving 10 bases of the junction unmatched. Germline V gene data show CDR1 as SGHVS and CDR2 as FNYEAQ.

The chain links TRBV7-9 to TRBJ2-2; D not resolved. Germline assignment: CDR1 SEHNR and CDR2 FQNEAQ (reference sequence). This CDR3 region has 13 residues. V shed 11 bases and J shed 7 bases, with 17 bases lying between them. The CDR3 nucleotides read TGTGCCGTGCTCACGGATCGAGGCGGGGAGCTGTTTTTT. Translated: CAVLTDRGGELFF.